The 30 T cell receptor beta chains below were found in one sample sequenced in a study of OX40 agonist ivuxolimab in advanced cancers. Libraries were prepared by immunoSEQ multiplex PCR; TCRdb keeps only in-frame clonotypes and omits some of them. The table has 95,000 to 150,000 clones, 93% seen once; the top ten hold about 0.14%. Material: CD4+ or CD8+ T cells sorted from blood, obtained in a trial of the OX40 agonist ivuxolimab. These receptors were collected from an adult with an advanced solid tumor such as melanoma, head and neck, liver or kidney cancer.

V usage is TRBV18 and J usage is TRBJ1-4, with D perhaps matching TRBD1 (5 bases). Trimming removed 0 bases at V and 5 bases at J, with 13 bases between. The CDR3 totals 16 residues. Germline CDR1 and CDR2: KGHSH and LQKENI. CDR3 residues: CASSPPPQGTNEKLFF. The CDR3 nucleotides read TGTGCCAGCTCACCACCACCTCAGGGAACAAATGAAAAACTGTTTTTT.

V and J are TRBV29-1 and TRBJ1-1; 8 nucleotides match TRBD1. V dropped 6 bases and J dropped 0; count of bases not matched to a gene: 9. The CDR3 is 15 amino acids. Germline V CDR1 and CDR2: SQVTM, ANQGSEA. The CDR3 region has the DNA TGCAGCGTCGCCGACAGGGGCGGTATGAACACTGAAGCTTTCTTT. Protein product: CSVADRGGMNTEAFF. Drawing the rest from reference TRBV29-1 and TRBJ1-1, the complete variable domain is SAVISQKPSRDICQRGTSLTIQCQVDSQVTMMFWYRQQPGQSLTLIATANQGSEATYESGFVIDKFPISRPNLTFSTLTVSNMSPEDSSIYLCSVADRGGMNTEAFFGQGTRLTVV.

CDR3 in DNA: TGTGCCAGCAGCGTAGCTTCCCTATGGGGGGAGACCCAGTACTTC. It yields the protein CASSVASLWGETQYF. This chain links TRBV9 with TRBJ2-5; D is perhaps TRBD1 or TRBD2 (5 bases each). The CDR3 consists of 15 residues. Trimming removed 0 bases at V and 5 bases at J, with 14 bases between. Germline CDR1 and CDR2: SGDLS and YYNGEE. Variable domain in full (rest from reference TRBV9 and TRBJ2-5): DSGVTQTPKHLITATGQRVTLRCSPRSGDLSVYWYQQSLDQGLQFLIQYYNGEERAKGNILERFSAQQFPDLHSELNLSSLELGDSALYFCASSVASLWGETQYFGPGTRLLVL.

This sequence joins TRBV5-1 and TRBJ2-1; 7 nucleotides match TRBD2. The CDR3 runs 14 residues. Unmatched junction bases numbered 6, after V lost 4 bases and J lost 5 bases. From germline, CDR1 is SGHRS and CDR2 YFSETQ. The CDR3 reads CASSHGGGDNEQFF. CDR3 sequence (DNA): TGCGCCAGCAGCCATGGTGGGGGGGACAATGAGCAGTTCTTC.

V is TRBV15 and J is TRBJ2-1, with D possibly TRBD2 on 5 matching bases. The CDR3 extends over 15 amino acids. Germline CDR1 reads LNHNV; CDR2 reads YYDKDF (reference sequence). V gave up 7 bases and J gave up 0 bases, with 13 bases separating them. The CDR3 DNA reads as TGTGCCACCAAAAAAGGCGGGCACTCCTACAATGAGCAGTTCTTC. This translates into CATKKGGHSYNEQFF.

The chain joins TRBV6-5 to TRBJ1-3; the match to TRBD1 covers 7 bases. The CDR3 extends over 15 amino acids. CDR1 is MNHEY, CDR2 SVGAGI, per germline. V gave up 0 bases and J gave up 1 base; unmatched junction bases: 0. CDR3 in amino acids: CASSYSGQSGNTIYF. In DNA, the CDR3 is TGTGCCAGCAGTTACTCGGGACAGTCTGGAAACACCATATATTTT.

The chain joins TRBV6-5 to TRBJ2-5, with 10 bases aligning to TRBD1. V was pared by 4 bases and J by 2 bases, with 4 bases of the junction left unmatched. In germline, CDR1 is MNHEY, CDR2 SVGAGI. This CDR3 spans 15 amino acids. The DNA for the CDR3 is TGTGCCAGCAGTTCCGGGACAGGGGCTCAAGAGACCCAGTACTTC. It yields the protein CASSSGTGAQETQYF.

The chain is built from TRBV7-9 and TRBJ2-5; D is perhaps TRBD2 (6 bases). From germline, CDR1 is SEHNR and CDR2 FQNEAQ (reference sequence). The CDR3 totals 14 residues. V gave up 3 bases and J gave up 5 bases, with 13 bases separating them. The CDR3 is CASSFLSGGETQYF. The CDR3 nucleotides are TGTGCCAGCAGCTTCCTTTCCGGAGGGGAGACCCAGTACTTC.

This clone was found once. CDR3 residues: CASGLPGQGVYGYTF. In DNA, the CDR3 is TGTGCCAGCGGCCTCCCGGGACAGGGAGTTTATGGCTACACCTTC. The chain couples TRBV28 to TRBJ1-2; TRBD1 agrees at 9 bases. The germline V gene encodes CDR1 MDHEN and CDR2 SYDVKM. This CDR3 is 15 amino acids long. Unmatched junction bases numbered 12, after V lost 8 bases and J lost 5 bases.

V and J are TRBV2 and TRBJ2-1; TRBD1 matches 10 bases. V was clipped by 6 bases and J by 3 bases; unmatched bases: 5. CDR1 is SNHLY and CDR2 is FYNNEI in the germline V gene. The CDR3 consists of 15 residues. CDR3 in amino acids: CASSEDRGGYNEQFF. The CDR3 DNA is TGTGCCAGCAGCGAGGACAGGGGGGGCTACAATGAGCAGTTCTTC.

This clone was picked up a small number of times. This chain uses TRBV30 with TRBJ1-5; D is perhaps TRBD1 (5 bases). There are 15 residues in the CDR3. CDR1 and CDR2 (germline): GTSNPN, SVGIG (reference sequence). V lost 4 bases to trimming and J lost 3 bases, with 16 bases between them. CDR3 coding DNA: TGTGCCTGGACCCCTCCGGGACTGAACAATCAGCCCCAGCATTTT. Translation: CAWTPPGLNNQPQHF.

A single count supports this clone. The chain links TRBV18 to TRBJ1-5, with D possibly being TRBD1 (5 bases). CDR3 length: 14 amino acids. Germline lookup yields CDR1 KGHSH and CDR2 LQKENI. With 6 bases removed from V and 7 bases from J, the gap between germline ends came to 16 bases. CDR3 in DNA: TGTGCCAGCTCGCCCGAGGCAGGGCAACAGCCCCAGCATTTT. Residues: CASSPEAGQQPQHF.

V usage is TRBV18 and J usage is TRBJ1-1; D may be TRBD1 (6 bases). V was shortened by 1 base and J by 1 base, with 19 bases between the two germline ends. The CDR3 loop spans 18 amino acids. Germline loops: CDR1 KGHSH, CDR2 LQKENI. This CDR3 is CASSPLKQGPPGNTEAFF. The CDR3 coding sequence is TGTGCCAGCTCACCACTGAAACAGGGTCCGCCGGGGAACACTGAAGCTTTCTTT.

The J gene is TRBJ2-3, the V gene TRBV6-6, with D perhaps being TRBD1 or TRBD2 (5 bases each). The CDR3 totals 16 residues. The V end lost 2 bases, the J end lost 3 bases, and 15 bases lay between the germline ends. Germline V CDR1 and CDR2: MNHNY, SVGAGI (reference sequence). The CDR3 loop is CASSYEGRTATDTQYF. CDR3 DNA: TGTGCCAGCAGTTACGAGGGACGTACAGCTACAGATACGCAGTATTTT.

The chain joins TRBV5-1 to TRBJ2-3; no clear D. Germline V lookup: CDR1 SGHRS, CDR2 YFSETQ. V was clipped by 0 bases and J by 1 base, with 6 bases between them. The CDR3 covers 14 residues. In DNA form, the CDR3 reads TGCGCCAGCAGCTTGGCAGGACGCACAGATACGCAGTATTTT. Translation gives CASSLAGRTDTQYF.

This clone was detected a few times. The chain couples TRBV18 to TRBJ2-7; D possibly matches TRBD1 or TRBD2 (5 bases each). V lost 1 base to trimming and J lost 2 bases, with 9 bases between them. The CDR3 consists of 14 residues. CDR1 and CDR2 (germline): KGHSH, LQKENI. The CDR3 reads CASSPRRDAYEQYF. CDR3 in DNA: TGTGCCAGCTCACCACGCCGGGACGCCTACGAGCAGTACTTC.

This chain links TRBV6-5 with TRBJ2-7; D remains unclear. This CDR3 contains 14 residues. V gave up 5 bases and J gave up 5 bases, with 16 bases separating them. The V gene's germline CDR1 is MNHEY and CDR2 SVGAGI. CDR3 protein: CASSEVWLRNEQYF. The CDR3 nucleotides read TGTGCCAGCAGTGAAGTCTGGCTGCGGAACGAGCAGTACTTC.

In this sample, this clone turned up a few times. V usage is TRBV19 and J usage is TRBJ2-2, with a tentative D call TRBD1 (5 bases). Germline assignment: CDR1 LNHDA and CDR2 SQIVND (reference sequence). With 2 bases removed from V and 1 base from J, the gap between germline ends came to 14 bases. The CDR3 consists of 17 residues. The CDR3 DNA reads as TGTGCCAGTAGTATATCGCCCGGCAGGGTGAACACCGGGGAGCTGTTTTTT. It yields the protein CASSISPGRVNTGELFF.

This sequence joins TRBV11-1 and TRBJ1-1; D may be TRBD1 (6 bases). Trimming took off 5 bases at V and 4 bases at J, with 20 bases between the two ends. Germline CDR1 and CDR2: SGHAT and FQDESV (reference sequence). This CDR3 has 16 residues. CDR3 loop: CASSRDRRLVGTEAFF. CDR3 nucleotide sequence: TGTGCCAGCAGCCGCGACAGGCGTCTAGTGGGCACTGAAGCTTTCTTT.

The chain has TRBV6-1 and TRBJ2-7; D possibly corresponds to TRBD2 (6 bases). CDR3 size: 14 residues. The V gene's germline CDR1 is MNHNS and CDR2 SASEGT. V was clipped by 11 bases and J by 0 bases, with 17 bases between them. The CDR3 DNA reads as TGTGCCGTGCTGGGACTGTCTTTCTCCTACGAGCAGTACTTC. Translation: CAVLGLSFSYEQYF.

The rearrangement uses TRBV28 and TRBJ2-6; D call uncertain. The CDR3 is 13 amino acids. Germline V CDR1 and CDR2: MDHEN, SYDVKM. V was clipped by 6 bases and J by 2 bases, with 5 bases between them. The CDR3 bases are TGTGCCAGCAGCGAGGCTGGGGCCAACGTCCTGACTTTC. It encodes CASSEAGANVLTF.

The chain carries TRBV4-3 and TRBJ2-2; the match to TRBD2 covers 8 bases. J was trimmed by 6 bases and V by 0 bases; bases with no gene match: 9. CDR1 is LGHNA, CDR2 YSLEER, per germline. The CDR3 is made up of 17 amino acids. The CDR3 is CASSQDHGTSGSGELFF. CDR3 DNA sequence: TGCGCCAGCAGCCAAGACCACGGTACTAGCGGCTCCGGGGAGCTGTTTTTT.

CDR3 protein: CASSFRPGTSSTDTQYF. CDR3 sequence (DNA): TGTGCCAGCAGCTTTCGCCCCGGCACTTCTAGCACAGATACGCAGTATTTT. The chain couples TRBV7-2 to TRBJ2-3; D unclear. The CDR3 spans 17 residues. V lost 3 bases to trimming and J lost 0 bases, with 16 bases between them. Germline V gene data show CDR1 as SGHTA and CDR2 as FQGNSA.

Concerning this clone itself: Distinct nucleotide sequences in the sample also encode this CDR3. The chain has TRBV18 and TRBJ1-1; D remains unclear. CDR1 KGHSH and CDR2 LQKENI come from the germline V gene. Trimming took 3 bases from V and 6 from J, leaving 14 bases between them. This CDR3 comprises 14 residues. In DNA form, the CDR3 reads TGTGCCAGCTCACCTCGGGAGAGCACGGCTGAAGCTTTCTTT. This codes for CASSPRESTAEAFF.

The gene calls are TRBV19 and TRBJ2-1; D possibly corresponds to TRBD2 (6 bases). The germline V and J ends were trimmed by 0 bases and 2 bases, with 11 bases remaining between them. CDR3 length: 16 residues. From germline, CDR1 is LNHDA and CDR2 SQIVND (reference sequence). The CDR3 here is CASSIDGRGTYNEQFF. CDR3 in DNA: TGTGCCAGTAGTATAGATGGGCGGGGAACCTACAATGAGCAGTTCTTC.

The genes are TRBV28 and TRBJ1-5, with TRBD1 matching 8 bases. CDR1 and CDR2 (germline): MDHEN, SYDVKM. Trimming at V came to 6 bases and at J to 7 bases, leaving 8 bases not matched to a gene. The CDR3 is 14 residues long. The CDR3 here is CASSLDRGGQPQHF. The CDR3 DNA reads TGTGCCAGCAGCCTAGACAGGGGTGGGCAGCCCCAGCATTTT.

The V call is TRBV13, the J call TRBJ2-5; D may correspond to TRBD1 or TRBD2 (5 bases each). Germline values: CDR1 PRHDT, CDR2 FYEKMQ (reference sequence). The CDR3 has 15 amino acids. Between the trimmed V and J ends, which lost 3 bases and 2 bases, there was a span of 13 bases. For the CDR3, the DNA is TGTGCCAGCAGCTTTGGGGGAGAGGGGCAAGAGACCCAGTACTTC. Encoded protein: CASSFGGEGQETQYF.

This chain connects TRBV7-9 to TRBJ1-4, with D perhaps matching TRBD1 (6 bases). Trimming removed 1 base at V and 7 bases at J, with 16 bases between. Germline V gene sequence: CDR1 SEHNR, CDR2 FQNEAQ (reference sequence). This CDR3 contains 16 residues. The CDR3 DNA follows: TGTGCCAGCAGCTTAGTTGCAGGGGAGATGGGTGAAAAACTGTTTTTT. It translates to CASSLVAGEMGEKLFF.

The genes are TRBV5-4 and TRBJ2-7, with D possibly being TRBD1 or TRBD2 (5 bases each). Trimming took off 4 bases at V and 2 bases at J, with 10 bases between the two ends. The CDR3 length is 13 residues. Germline V CDR1 and CDR2: SGHNT, YYREEE (reference sequence). The CDR3 DNA sequence: TGTGCCAGCAGCAAGGGACGAGCCTACGAGCAGTACTTC. This encodes CASSKGRAYEQYF.

This clone was seen once. In DNA form, the CDR3 reads TGTGCCAGCTCACCAAAACTAGCGGGAGGTAGGAGGGATACGCAGTATTTT. As protein: CASSPKLAGGRRDTQYF. The V gene is TRBV18, the J gene TRBJ2-3; 12 nucleotides align to TRBD2. Unmatched junction bases numbered 9, after V lost 2 bases and J lost 6 bases. The CDR3 consists of 17 residues. CDR1 and CDR2 from the germline V gene are KGHSH and LQKENI.